Below, one TCR beta chain is given with its context. Antigen unknown. TCRdb's table, derived via immunoSEQ multiplex PCR, lists solely in-frame clones and lacks some. In the table there are roughly 420,000 clones, approximately 90% of which are singletons. This sample was included in a study of Ad26.COV2.S vaccination and SARS-CoV-2 variants. Whole-study findings and limits: The TCR-based breadth and depth measures might underestimate overall T cell responses.

This sample's treatment: some 19 received Ad26.COV2.S at low or high dose, single or two shots; roughly five received placebo; per-sample allocation not given. Sampling was done on day 63 after the first vaccine or placebo injection. Boston provided a donor who was an adult aged 18-55 years. An Ad26 vector expressing Wuhan-strain SARS-CoV-2 spike served as the vaccine. Trimming shortened V by 5 bases and J by 4 bases, and 12 bases separated the two germline ends. This CDR3 has 15 residues. The germline V gene has CDR1 SGHTA and CDR2 FQGNSA. This chain uses TRBV7-2 with TRBJ1-6, with TRBD1 as a possible D gene (6 bases). The receptor comes from a person between 18 and 60 years old who received the Ad26.COV2.S COVID-19 vaccine or a placebo. Sample: peripheral blood, taken in a trial of Ad26.COV2.S vaccine versus placebo. The CDR3 region is CASSPEGGYNSPLHF. CDR3 nucleotides: TGTGCCAGCAGCCCAGAAGGGGGGTATAATTCACCCCTCCACTTT.